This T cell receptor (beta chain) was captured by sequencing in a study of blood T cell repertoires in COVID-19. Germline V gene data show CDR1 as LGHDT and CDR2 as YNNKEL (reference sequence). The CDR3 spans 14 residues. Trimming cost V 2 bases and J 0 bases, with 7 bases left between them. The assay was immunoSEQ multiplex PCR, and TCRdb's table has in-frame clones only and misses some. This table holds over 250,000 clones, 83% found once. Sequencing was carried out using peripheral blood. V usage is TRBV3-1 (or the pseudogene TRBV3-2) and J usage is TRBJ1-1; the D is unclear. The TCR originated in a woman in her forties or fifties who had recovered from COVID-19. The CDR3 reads CASSQLGVNTEAFF. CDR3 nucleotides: TGTGCCAGCAGCCAACTCGGGGTGAACACTGAAGCTTTCTTT.